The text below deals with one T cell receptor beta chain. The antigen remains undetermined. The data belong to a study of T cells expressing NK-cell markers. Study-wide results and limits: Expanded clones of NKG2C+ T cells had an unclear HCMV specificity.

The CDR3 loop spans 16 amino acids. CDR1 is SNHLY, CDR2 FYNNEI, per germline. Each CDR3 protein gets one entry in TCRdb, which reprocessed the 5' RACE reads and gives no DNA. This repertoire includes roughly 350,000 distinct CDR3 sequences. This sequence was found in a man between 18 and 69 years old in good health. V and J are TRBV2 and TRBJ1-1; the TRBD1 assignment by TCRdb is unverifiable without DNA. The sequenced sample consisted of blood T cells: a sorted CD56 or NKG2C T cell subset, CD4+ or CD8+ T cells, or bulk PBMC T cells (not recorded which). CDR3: CASNTQGWGRGTEAFF.